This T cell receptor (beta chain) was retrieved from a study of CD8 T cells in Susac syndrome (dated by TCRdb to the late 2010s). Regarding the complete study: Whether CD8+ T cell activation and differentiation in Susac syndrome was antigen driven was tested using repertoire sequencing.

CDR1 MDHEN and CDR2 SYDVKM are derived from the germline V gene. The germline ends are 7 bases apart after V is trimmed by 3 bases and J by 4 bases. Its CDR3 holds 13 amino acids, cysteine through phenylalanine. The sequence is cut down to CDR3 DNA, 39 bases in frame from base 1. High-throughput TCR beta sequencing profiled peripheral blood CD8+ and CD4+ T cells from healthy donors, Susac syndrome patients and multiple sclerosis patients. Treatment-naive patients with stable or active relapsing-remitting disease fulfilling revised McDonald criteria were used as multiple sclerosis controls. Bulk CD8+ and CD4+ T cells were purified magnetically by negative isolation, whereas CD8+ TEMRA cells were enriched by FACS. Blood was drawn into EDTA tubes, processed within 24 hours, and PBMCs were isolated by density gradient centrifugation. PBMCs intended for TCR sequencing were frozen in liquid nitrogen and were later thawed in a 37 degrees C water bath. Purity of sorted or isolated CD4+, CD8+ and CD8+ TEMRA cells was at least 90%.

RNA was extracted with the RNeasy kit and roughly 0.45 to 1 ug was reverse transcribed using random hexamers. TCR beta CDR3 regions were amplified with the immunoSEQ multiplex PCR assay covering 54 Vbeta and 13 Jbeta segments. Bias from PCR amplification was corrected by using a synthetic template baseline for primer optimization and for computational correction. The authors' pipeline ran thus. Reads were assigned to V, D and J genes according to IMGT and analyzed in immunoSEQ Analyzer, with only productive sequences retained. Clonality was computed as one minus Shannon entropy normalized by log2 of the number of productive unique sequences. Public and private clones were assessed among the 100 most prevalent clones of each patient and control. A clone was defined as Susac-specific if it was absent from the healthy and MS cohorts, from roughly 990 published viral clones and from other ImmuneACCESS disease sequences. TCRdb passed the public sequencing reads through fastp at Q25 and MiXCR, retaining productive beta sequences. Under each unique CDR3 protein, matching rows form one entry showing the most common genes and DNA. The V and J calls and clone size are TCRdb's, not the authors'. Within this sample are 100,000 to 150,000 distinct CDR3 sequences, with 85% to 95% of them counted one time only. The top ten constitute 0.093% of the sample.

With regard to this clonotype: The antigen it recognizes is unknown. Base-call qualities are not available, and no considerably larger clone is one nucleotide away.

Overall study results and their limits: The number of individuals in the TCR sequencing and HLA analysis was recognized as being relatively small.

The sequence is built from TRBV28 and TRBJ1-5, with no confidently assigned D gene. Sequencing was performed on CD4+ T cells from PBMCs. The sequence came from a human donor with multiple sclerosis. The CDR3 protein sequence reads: CASSFPPNQPQHF. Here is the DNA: TGTGCCAGCAGTTTCCCCCCAAATCAGCCCCAGCATTTT.